Listed below are T cell receptor beta chains from one sample, sequenced in a study of CD8+CD57+ T cells in acquired aplastic anemia. One entry per CDR3 protein, called by TCRdb with MiXCR from the reads. The sample lists about 400,000 distinct CDR3 sequences, about 70% occurring once. The sequencing input was sorted CD4+, CD8+, or CD8+CD57+ T cells (not recorded which) from PBMCs. Source of these receptors: a human donor in good health, serving as a control. Both conserved end residues are part of each CDR3. Fields, in order: CDR3 DNA, CDR3 protein, clone size, D gene, V gene, J gene. D genes are given only for firm matches. Rows give clone size only sometimes, using once, few, many, or a class for an expanded clone.

TGTGCTAGTGGGCCCCAGGGTCTGCCCCAGCATTTT,CASGPQGLPQHF,.,.,TRBV12-5,TRBJ1-5
TGTGCCAGTAGTCGACAGGGGTACTATGGCTACACCTTC,CASSRQGYYGYTF,many,TRBD1,TRBV19,TRBJ1-2
TGTGCCAGCAGCGTAGTGGGGGGTATGAACACTGAAGCTTTCTTT,CASSVVGGMNTEAFF,many,.,TRBV9,TRBJ1-1
TGCGCCAGCGGCGGAGGGGGCAGCTACTATGAGCAGTTCTTC,CASGGGGSYYEQFF,.,.,TRBV5-1,TRBJ2-1
TGTGCCAGCAGTGACTGGAGCAAGCCCAATGGGCAGATCTTC,CASSDWSKPNGQIF,.,.,TRBV6-4,TRBJ2-1
TGTGCCAGCAGCTCACCGGGACAGTCCTACGAGCAGTACTTC,CASSSPGQSYEQYF,few,TRBD1,TRBV19,TRBJ2-7
TGCGCCAGCAGCTTGCAGTCGGGGCCCGGTATCGACACCGGGGAGCTGTTTTTT,CASSLQSGPGIDTGELFF,once,.,TRBV5-5,TRBJ2-2
TGTGCCAGCAGCTCTCGGGGGAGCGTGGCAGATATCCTGTATTTT,CASSSRGSVADILYF,.,.,TRBV7-2,TRBJ2-3
TGTGCCAGCAGCTCCGGTGGACAGACTGGAAACCAGTTCTATTTT,CASSSGGQTGNQFYF,.,.,TRBV7-2,TRBJ1-3
TGCAGCGTGCTTAGGTGGGGATTGGATAATGGCTACACCTTC,CSVLRWGLDNGYTF,.,.,TRBV20-1,TRBJ1-2
TGCGCCAGCAGCCAAGGTTTGAAGGGGGCAGTAGGAGGCTACACCTTC,CASSQGLKGAVGGYTF,many,TRBD1,TRBV4-1,TRBJ1-2
TGTGCCAGCAGCTCCGTAACAGCGGGTGAAAAGACCCAGTACTTC,CASSSVTAGEKTQYF,.,.,TRBV2,TRBJ2-5
TGTGCCAGCAGTGGAAGGTTAACTGAAGCTTTCTTT,CASSGRLTEAFF,.,.,TRBV2,TRBJ1-1
TGTGCCAGTACCCCTGGGGATACGGGTGATGGCTACACCTTC,CASTPGDTGDGYTF,.,.,TRBV19,TRBJ1-2
TGCAGCGTTACCCGGGCGTATGGCTACACCTTC,CSVTRAYGYTF,.,.,TRBV29-1,TRBJ1-2
TGTGCCAGCAGTATGGAAGCGGGGAGCAATCAGCCCCAGCATTTT,CASSMEAGSNQPQHF,.,.,TRBV9,TRBJ1-5
TGTGCCAGCAGCAAATTACCTGGGACAGATACCTACAATGAGCAGTTCTTC,CASSKLPGTDTYNEQFF,.,TRBD1,TRBV4-2,TRBJ2-1
TGTGCCAGCAGCTTGGGAGGGGTGGGCCAAGAGACCCAGTACTTC,CASSLGGVGQETQYF,many,.,TRBV5-8,TRBJ2-5
TGTGCCTGCAGTATCGACAGGGACTATGGCTACACCTTC,CACSIDRDYGYTF,.,TRBD1,TRBV27,TRBJ1-2
TGTGCCAGCAGCGCGCGAAGGGGACGAGCGGCCCAGTACTTC,CASSARRGRAAQYF,.,.,TRBV7-4,TRBJ2-5
TGTGCCAGCAGCTTTGTACATACCTACGAGCAGTACTTC,CASSFVHTYEQYF,many,.,TRBV5-5,TRBJ2-7
TGTGCCAGCAGCTTAAAGGGGACAAGTGCCGGCTACACCTTC,CASSLKGTSAGYTF,many,.,TRBV7-3,TRBJ1-2
TGTGCCAGCAGTCACTCATTCCTTGAAAAACTGTTTTTT,CASSHSFLEKLFF,few,.,TRBV7-6,TRBJ1-4
TGTGCCAGCAGTGGAACAGGGCAAAGCTCCTACAATGAGCAGTTCTTC,CASSGTGQSSYNEQFF,.,.,TRBV11-2,TRBJ2-1
TGTGCCAGCAGCTTAGGAGGGGCCACACCGAACACTGAAGCTTTCTTT,CASSLGGATPNTEAFF,many,.,TRBV7-9,TRBJ1-1
TGTGCCAGCAGTACAGGGGTCACTGAAGCTTTCTTT,CASSTGVTEAFF,many,TRBD1,TRBV6-6,TRBJ1-1
TGTGCCAGCAGCCTTCGGGACGCCCAAACTGAAAACACCATATATTTT,CASSLRDAQTENTIYF,.,.,TRBV7-8,TRBJ1-3
TGTGCCAGTAGTATTGGCAGGCTGAACTATGGCTACACCTTC,CASSIGRLNYGYTF,few,.,TRBV19,TRBJ1-2
TGTGCCAGCAGCTTTTTGACTAGCGAGTTGTTCTTC,CASSFLTSELFF,.,TRBD2,TRBV7-2,TRBJ2-1
TGTGCCATCAGTTCGGGACCCGATCAGCCCCAGCATTTT,CAISSGPDQPQHF,many,.,TRBV10-3,TRBJ1-5
TGTGCCAGCAGCGTAGAAAGGCTAGCGGGGGCCCGCTTC,CASSVERLAGARF,.,.,TRBV9,TRBJ1-2
TGTGCCAGCAGCTTAGGTGCGGAGACCCAGTACTTC,CASSLGAETQYF,many,.,TRBV7-2,TRBJ2-5
TGTGCCAGTAGTGGGACAGGGCTTCAAGAGACCCAGTACTTC,CASSGTGLQETQYF,many,TRBD1,TRBV19,TRBJ2-5
TGCAGCGTTGTCATTGGGGCCGGAGGGGAGACCCAGTACTTC,CSVVIGAGGETQYF,many,.,TRBV29-1,TRBJ2-5
TGTGCCAGCAGCCTAGCTGGAGCTAGGGAGGAGCAGTACTTC,CASSLAGAREEQYF,.,.,TRBV7-9,TRBJ2-7
TGTGCCAGCTACGGGGGCGGGGGGCGCTACACCTTC,CASYGGGGRYTF,.,.,TRBV11-1,TRBJ1-2
TGTGCCAGCAGCCTACTAGCGGCCCTCTACGAGCAGTATTTC,CASSLLAALYEQYF,.,TRBD2,TRBV7-2,TRBJ2-7
TGTGCCAGCAAAAACCAGGGGGCTTTCAATCAGCCCCAGCATTTT,CASKNQGAFNQPQHF,.,TRBD1,TRBV7-9,TRBJ1-5
TGTGCCAGCAGCAGGCGTTTAGGGGGGCCCCAGCATTTT,CASSRRLGGPQHF,once,.,TRBV2,TRBJ1-5
TGCAGTGTTCAAGAGGGTAGGCTGAAAGACACCATATATTTT,CSVQEGRLKDTIYF,.,.,TRBV20-1,TRBJ1-3
TGTGCCAGCAGCTCCGGGGGGGCGGGCACCAGGCACACGTACTTC,CASSSGGAGTRHTYF,once,TRBD2,TRBV7-8,TRBJ2-7
TGCAGCGTTGTTAGGGGTTCTAGCTACGAGCAGTACTTC,CSVVRGSSYEQYF,few,.,TRBV29-1,TRBJ2-7
TGTGCCAGCAGCGGAGAAGAGAGGGGAAACACCATATATTTT,CASSGEERGNTIYF,many,.,TRBV9,TRBJ1-3
TGTGCCAGCAGCTTACTCGGACAGGGTGGCGCAGATACGCAGTATTTT,CASSLLGQGGADTQYF,few,TRBD1,TRBV7-2,TRBJ2-3
TGTGCCAGCAGCTGGGGGGGGCGGAATAGCAATCAGCCCCAGCATTTT,CASSWGGRNSNQPQHF,.,.,TRBV12-3/TRBV12-4,TRBJ1-5
TGTGCCAGCAGTTTAGGGGGACAGAGCTATGGCTACACCTTC,CASSLGGQSYGYTF,.,TRBD1,TRBV2,TRBJ1-2
TGTGCCAGCAGAACCCAACGTTTCTCGTCCTACGAGCAGTACTTC,CASRTQRFSSYEQYF,.,.,TRBV7-2,TRBJ2-7
TGTGCCAGCAGCCTCACAACCGGGACAGCTAACACCGGGGAGCTGTCTTTT,CASSLTTGTANTGELSF,.,TRBD1,TRBV5-4,TRBJ2-2
TGTGCCACCAGCCGCGGGGTAGAGTCACCCCTCCACTTT,CATSRGVESPLHF,many,.,TRBV24-1,TRBJ1-6
TGTGCCAGCAGCACCTACCGACGTCGCGAGCAGTACTTC,CASSTYRRREQYF,.,.,TRBV5-4,TRBJ2-7
TGTGCCAGCAGTGAGAGGGGAGCAGATACGCAGTATTTT,CASSERGADTQYF,many,.,TRBV6-1,TRBJ2-3
TGTGCCAGCAGCTCAAACGGACAGAACTATGGCTACACCACCTTC,CASSSNGQNYGYTTF,.,.,TRBV7-3,TRBJ1-2
TGTGCCAGCAGCTTACAGGGAGAGGCGGGCAATTCACCCCTCCACTTT,CASSLQGEAGNSPLHF,many,.,TRBV7-9,TRBJ1-6
TGTGCCACTGAGGCAGGGCCGAACACTGAAGCTTTCTTT,CATEAGPNTEAFF,few,.,TRBV15,TRBJ1-1
TGTGCCAGCCGCCCGGGGGCATGCGGCAATTCACCCAACCACTTT,CASRPGACGNSPNHF,.,.,TRBV7-9,TRBJ1-6
TGTGCCAGCAGTCCTACAGGGTACTATGGCTACACCTTC,CASSPTGYYGYTF,.,.,TRBV28,TRBJ1-2